This T cell receptor (beta chain) was found in a study of shared clonotypes between healthy human individuals. Study summary: The study enrolled two women and three men aged 18 to 49. General study points: Sorted-subset sequencing, rarefaction showed, was incomplete despite large depth. With few donors, the genetic and exposure-history diversity represented was limited.

To note about this clone: Its antigen is undetermined.

Sequencing used immunoSEQ multiplex PCR; TCRdb keeps in-frame clones, though not all of them. This table has about 1.5 million clones, 95% to 97% appearing once. Germline loops: CDR1 LNHNV, CDR2 YYDKDF (reference sequence). The V and J ends lost 2 bases and 6 bases, in that order; junction bases with no gene match: 3. The CDR3 is 14 residues long. The TCR originated in a man aged 25-40 years in good health. Sequences were obtained from naive CD4+ T cells sorted from blood. Subset defined: CD45RA+ positively selected. This rearrangement joins TRBV15 to TRBJ2-2; the match to TRBD2 covers 7 bases. This CDR3 is CATSRRSGSGELFF. Written as DNA, the CDR3 is TGTGCCACCAGCAGACGTAGCGGGTCCGGGGAGCTGTTTTTT.